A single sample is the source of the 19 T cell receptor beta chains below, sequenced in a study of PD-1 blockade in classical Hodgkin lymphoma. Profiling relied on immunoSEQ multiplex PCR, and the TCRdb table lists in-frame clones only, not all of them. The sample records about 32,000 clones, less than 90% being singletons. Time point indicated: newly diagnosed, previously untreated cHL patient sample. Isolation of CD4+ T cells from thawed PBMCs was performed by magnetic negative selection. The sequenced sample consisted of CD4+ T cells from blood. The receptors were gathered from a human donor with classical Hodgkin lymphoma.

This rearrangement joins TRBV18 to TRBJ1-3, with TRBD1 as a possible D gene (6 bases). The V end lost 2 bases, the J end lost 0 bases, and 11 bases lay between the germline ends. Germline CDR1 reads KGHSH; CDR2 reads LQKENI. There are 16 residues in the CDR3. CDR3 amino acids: CASSPRTVNSGNTIYF. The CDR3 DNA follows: TGTGCCAGCTCACCAAGGACAGTTAACTCTGGAAACACCATATATTTT.

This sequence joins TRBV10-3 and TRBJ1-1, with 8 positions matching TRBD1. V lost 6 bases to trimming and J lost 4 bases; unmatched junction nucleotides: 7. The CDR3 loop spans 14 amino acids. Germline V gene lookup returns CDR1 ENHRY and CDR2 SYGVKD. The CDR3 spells CAIRGQGQGTEAFF. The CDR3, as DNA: TGTGCCATCAGAGGACAGGGTCAGGGCACTGAAGCTTTCTTT.

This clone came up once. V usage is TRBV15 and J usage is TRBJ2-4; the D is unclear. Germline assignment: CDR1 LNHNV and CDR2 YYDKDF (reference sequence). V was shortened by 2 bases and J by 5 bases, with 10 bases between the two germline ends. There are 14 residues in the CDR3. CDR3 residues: CATSRRRAQNIQYF. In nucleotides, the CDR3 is TGTGCCACCAGCAGAAGACGAGCTCAAAACATTCAGTACTTC.

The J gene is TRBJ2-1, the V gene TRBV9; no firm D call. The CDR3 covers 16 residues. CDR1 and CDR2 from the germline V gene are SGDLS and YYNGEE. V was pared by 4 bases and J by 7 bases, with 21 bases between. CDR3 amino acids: CASSPRLDEAMNEQFF. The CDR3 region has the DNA TGTGCCAGCAGCCCCCGACTGGACGAGGCGATGAATGAGCAGTTCTTC.

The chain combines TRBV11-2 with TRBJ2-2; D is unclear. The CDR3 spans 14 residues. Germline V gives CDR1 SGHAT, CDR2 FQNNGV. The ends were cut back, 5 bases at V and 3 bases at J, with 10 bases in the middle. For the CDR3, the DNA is TGTGCCAGCAGCGACCGGATGCACACCGGGGAGCTGTTTTTT. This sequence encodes CASSDRMHTGELFF.

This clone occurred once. In DNA, the CDR3 is TGTGCCAGCAGTGAAGCGGGAGGGCCTCCTAATGAGCAGTTCTTC. It encodes CASSEAGGPPNEQFF. The V call is TRBV2, the J call TRBJ2-1, with 7 positions matching TRBD2. CDR3 length equals 15 residues. Losses at the gene ends were 0 bases for V and 7 bases for J; bases not matched to a gene: 6. Germline loops: CDR1 SNHLY, CDR2 FYNNEI.

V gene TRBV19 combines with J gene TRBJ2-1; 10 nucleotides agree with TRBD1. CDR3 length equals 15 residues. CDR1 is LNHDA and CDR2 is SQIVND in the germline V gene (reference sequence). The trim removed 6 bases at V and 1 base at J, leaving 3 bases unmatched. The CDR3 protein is CASSRDRGSYNEQFF. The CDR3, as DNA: TGTGCCAGTAGCCGGGACAGGGGATCCTACAATGAGCAGTTCTTC.

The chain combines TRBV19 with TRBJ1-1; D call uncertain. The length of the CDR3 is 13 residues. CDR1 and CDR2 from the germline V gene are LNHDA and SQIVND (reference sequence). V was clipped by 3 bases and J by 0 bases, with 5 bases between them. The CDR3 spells CASSIGMNTEAFF. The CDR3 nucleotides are TGTGCCAGTAGTATTGGGATGAACACTGAAGCTTTCTTT.

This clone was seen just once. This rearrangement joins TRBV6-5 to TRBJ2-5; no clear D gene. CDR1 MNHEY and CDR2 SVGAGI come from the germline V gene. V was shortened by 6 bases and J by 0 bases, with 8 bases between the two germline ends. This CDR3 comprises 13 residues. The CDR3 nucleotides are TGTGCCAGCAGCCCGAGGTACCAAGAGACCCAGTACTTC. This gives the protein CASSPRYQETQYF.

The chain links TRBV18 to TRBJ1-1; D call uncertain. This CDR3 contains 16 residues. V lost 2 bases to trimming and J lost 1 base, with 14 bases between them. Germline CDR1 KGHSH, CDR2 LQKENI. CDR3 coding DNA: TGTGCCAGCTCACCAGCCTGGGAACTGGGGAACACTGAAGCTTTCTTT. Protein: CASSPAWELGNTEAFF.

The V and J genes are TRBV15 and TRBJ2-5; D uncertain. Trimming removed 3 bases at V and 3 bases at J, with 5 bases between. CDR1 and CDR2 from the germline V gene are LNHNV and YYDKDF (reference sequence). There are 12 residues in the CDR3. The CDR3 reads CATSREEETQYF. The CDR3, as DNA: TGTGCCACCAGCAGGGAAGAAGAGACCCAGTACTTC. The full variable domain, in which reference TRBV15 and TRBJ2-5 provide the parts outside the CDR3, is DAMVIQNPRYQVTQFGKPVTLSCSQTLNHNVMYWYQQKSSQAPKLLFHYYDKDFNNEADTPDNFQSRRPNTSFCFLDIRSPGLGDTAMYLCATSREEETQYFGPGTRLLVL.

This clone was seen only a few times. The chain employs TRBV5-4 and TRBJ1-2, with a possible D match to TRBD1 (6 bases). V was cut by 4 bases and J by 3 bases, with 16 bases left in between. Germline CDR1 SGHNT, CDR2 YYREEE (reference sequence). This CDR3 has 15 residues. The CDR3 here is CASSTPGTSHYGYTF. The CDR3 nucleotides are TGTGCCAGCAGCACACCAGGGACATCCCACTATGGCTACACCTTC.

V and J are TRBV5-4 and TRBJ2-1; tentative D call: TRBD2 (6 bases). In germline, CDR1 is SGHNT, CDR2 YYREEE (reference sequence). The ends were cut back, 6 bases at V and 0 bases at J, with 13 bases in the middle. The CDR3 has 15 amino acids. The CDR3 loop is CASTPDGSSYNEQFF. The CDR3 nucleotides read TGTGCCAGCACCCCGGACGGGAGCTCCTACAATGAGCAGTTCTTC.

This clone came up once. For the CDR3, the DNA is TGTGCCAGCAGTCCCCCCCTACTAGCGGGAGGGCACAATGAGCAGTTCTTC. As protein: CASSPPLLAGGHNEQFF. The chain couples TRBV27 to TRBJ2-1; 13 nucleotides line up with TRBD2. Per germline, CDR1 MNHEY and CDR2 SMNVEV (reference sequence). The CDR3 loop spans 17 amino acids. V gave up 5 bases and J gave up 5 bases; unmatched junction bases: 9.

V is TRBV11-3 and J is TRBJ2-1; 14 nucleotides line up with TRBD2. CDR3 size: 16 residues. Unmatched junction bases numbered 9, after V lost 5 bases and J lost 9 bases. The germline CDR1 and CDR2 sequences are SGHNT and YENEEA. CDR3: CASSPPWGTSGSEQFF. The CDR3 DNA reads TGTGCCAGCAGCCCCCCTTGGGGGACTAGCGGGAGTGAGCAGTTCTTC.

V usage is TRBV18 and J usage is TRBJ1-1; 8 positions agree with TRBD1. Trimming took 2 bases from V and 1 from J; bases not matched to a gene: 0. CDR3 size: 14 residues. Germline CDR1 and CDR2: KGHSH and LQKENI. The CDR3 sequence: CASSPGTGNTEAFF. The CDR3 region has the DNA TGTGCCAGCTCACCAGGGACAGGGAACACTGAAGCTTTCTTT.

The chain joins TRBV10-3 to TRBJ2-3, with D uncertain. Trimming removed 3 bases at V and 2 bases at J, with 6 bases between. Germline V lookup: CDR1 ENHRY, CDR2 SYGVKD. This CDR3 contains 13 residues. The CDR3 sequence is CAISDQITDTQYF. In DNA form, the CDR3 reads TGTGCCATCAGTGACCAGATCACAGATACGCAGTATTTT.

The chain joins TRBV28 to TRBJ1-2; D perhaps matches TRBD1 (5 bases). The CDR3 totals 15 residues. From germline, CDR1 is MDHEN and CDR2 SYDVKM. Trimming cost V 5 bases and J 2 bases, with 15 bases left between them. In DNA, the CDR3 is TGTGCCAGCAGTCCCCCCCAGGGCGCCAACTATGGCTACACCTTC. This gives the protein CASSPPQGANYGYTF.

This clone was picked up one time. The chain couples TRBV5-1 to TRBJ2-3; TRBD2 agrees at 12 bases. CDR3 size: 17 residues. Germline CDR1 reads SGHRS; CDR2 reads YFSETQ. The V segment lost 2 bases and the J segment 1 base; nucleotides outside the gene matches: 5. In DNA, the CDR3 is TGCGCCAGCAGCTTCCCTAGCGGGAGGGCCGGCACAGATACGCAGTATTTT. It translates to CASSFPSGRAGTDTQYF.